This TCR beta chain was identified in a study of blood T cell repertoires in COVID-19. Using immunoSEQ multiplex PCR, the repertoire was profiled, and TCRdb retains in-frame clones only, with some absent. The repertoire consists of about 210,000 clones, with 84% occurring once and the leading ten covering more than 3%. The V gene's germline CDR1 is GTSNPN and CDR2 SVGIG (reference sequence). The trim removed 0 bases at V and 8 bases at J, leaving 6 bases unmatched. The CDR3 extends over 13 amino acids. This TCR was recovered from a woman aged 25 to 39 who had been exposed to COVID-19. The sequenced material came from PBMCs or T cells enriched from blood (not recorded which). V gene TRBV30 combines with J gene TRBJ1-2; 7 positions agree with TRBD1. The CDR3 protein is CAWSVPAGGGYTF. CDR3 DNA: TGTGCCTGGAGTGTGCCGGCAGGGGGGGGCTACACCTTC.